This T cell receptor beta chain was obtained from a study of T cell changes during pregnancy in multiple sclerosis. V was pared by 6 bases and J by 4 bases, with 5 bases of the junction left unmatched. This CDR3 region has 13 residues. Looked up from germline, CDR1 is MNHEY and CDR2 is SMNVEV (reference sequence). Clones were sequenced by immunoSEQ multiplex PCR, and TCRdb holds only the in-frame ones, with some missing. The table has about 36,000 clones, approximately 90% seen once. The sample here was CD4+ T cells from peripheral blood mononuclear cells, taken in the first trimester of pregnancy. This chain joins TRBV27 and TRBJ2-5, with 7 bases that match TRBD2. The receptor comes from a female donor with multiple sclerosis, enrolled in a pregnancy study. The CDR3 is CASSRTSPETQYF. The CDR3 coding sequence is TGTGCCAGCAGCCGGACTAGTCCAGAGACCCAGTACTTC.